The 25 T cell receptor beta chains in this list originate from one sample, sequenced in a study of human T cells and chemical hapten exposure. Via MiXCR, TCRdb re-called the 5' RACE reads, giving one row per CDR3 protein. This table holds roughly 81,000 distinct CDR3 sequences, about 8% found once. The study extracted total RNA from unfractionated whole blood. These receptors were taken from a male donor in good health.

This clonotype was seen ten or more times. The rearrangement links TRBV7-9 to TRBJ1-6, with no clear D. V gave up 5 bases and J gave up 0 bases, with 17 bases separating them. Germline assignment: CDR1 SEHNR and CDR2 FQNEAQ (reference sequence). CDR3 length: 18 residues. DNA for the CDR3: TGTGCCAGCAGCCCGAATACAGCAGTGAGCTCCTATAATTCACCCCTCCACTTT. As protein: CASSPNTAVSSYNSPLHF.

This clonotype was counted many times. Germline and junction disagree at one end, which may indicate a read error. CDR3 DNA sequence: TGTGCCAGCAGTTACTCGACCGGGGGGATGGGCATTTCCCTTTTT. This sequence encodes CASSYSTGGMGISLF. V gene TRBV6-2 or TRBV6-3 combines with J gene TRBJ2-3, with 7 positions matching TRBD2. The CDR3 spans 15 residues. The germline V gene has CDR1 MNHEY and CDR2 SVGEGT.

This clonotype was detected many times. V gene TRBV7-9 combines with J gene TRBJ1-1; D not certain. Germline V gene lookup returns CDR1 SEHNR and CDR2 FQNEAQ (reference sequence). The CDR3 length is 13 residues. Trimming took 7 bases from V and 3 from J, leaving 12 bases between them. DNA for the CDR3: TGTGCCAGCAACTTGGGAGGGCACACTGAAGCTTTCTTT. This codes for CASNLGGHTEAFF.

This clonotype was seen ten or more times. The CDR3 here is CSASGGTDESTASTDTQYF. The DNA for the CDR3 is TGCAGTGCTAGTGGTGGCACAGATGAATCGACTGCTAGCACAGATACGCAGTATTTT. V gene TRBV20-1 combines with J gene TRBJ2-3; no clear D. Germline assignment: CDR1 DFQATT and CDR2 SNEGSKA (reference sequence). The CDR3 totals 19 residues. V lost 3 bases and J lost 0, with 25 bases in between.

This clonotype was detected a few times. V and J are TRBV30 and TRBJ2-6, with D uncertain. Looked up from germline, CDR1 is GTSNPN and CDR2 is SVGIG (reference sequence). Trimming removed 3 bases from V and 0 bases from J, with 0 bases in between. This CDR3 contains 12 residues. CDR3 nucleotides: TGTGCCTGGAGCTCTGGGGCCAACGTCCTGACTTTC. The encoded protein is CAWSSGANVLTF.

This clonotype was seen many times. This chain joins TRBV12-3 or TRBV12-4 and TRBJ1-2; the match to TRBD1 covers 8 bases. The CDR3 length is 12 residues. Trimming removed 6 bases from V and 4 bases from J; junction bases left unmatched: 1. The chain's CDR3 is CASRGTGYGYTF. The CDR3 coding sequence is TGTGCCAGCAGAGGGACAGGCTATGGCTACACCTTC.

The chain has TRBV19 and TRBJ1-5; no definite D call. Trimming removed 3 bases at V and 5 bases at J, with 8 bases between. The CDR3 contains 13 residues. The germline V gene has CDR1 LNHDA and CDR2 SQIVND (reference sequence). This chain's CDR3 is CASSISYDQPQHF. For the CDR3, the DNA is TGTGCCAGTAGTATTTCCTACGATCAGCCCCAGCATTTT.

The sample holds many counts of this clonotype. The chain has TRBV20-1 and TRBJ2-3; TRBD2 aligns across 8 bases. This CDR3 is built from 17 residues. Germline trimming cut 2 bases from V and 7 bases from J; bases unmatched to any gene: 17. The germline V gene encodes CDR1 DFQATT and CDR2 SNEGSKA (reference sequence). The chain's CDR3 is CSARFPSGGGPAYTQYF. Here the CDR3 DNA reads TGCAGTGCTAGATTCCCCTCGGGGGGGGGACCTGCATATACGCAGTATTTT.

Note on this clonotype: This may arise from a read error, as a much more abundant clone is one base away. The CDR3 region has the DNA TGTGCCAGCAGCTTTTCAGGCTACGGGCAGTACTTC. Its translation: CASSFSGYGQYF. This chain uses TRBV5-4 with TRBJ2-7; no definite D call. Germline loops: CDR1 SGHNT, CDR2 YYREEE (reference sequence). The CDR3 runs 12 residues.

This clonotype has a handful of counts. V gene TRBV2 combines with J gene TRBJ2-5, with D perhaps matching TRBD1 (5 bases). V was shortened by 9 bases and J by 0 bases, with 14 bases between the two germline ends. CDR3 size: 14 residues. Germline V gene lookup returns CDR1 SNHLY and CDR2 FYNNEI. The CDR3 region is CARQNRSYQETQYF. The CDR3 DNA is TGTGCCAGACAAAACAGGTCCTACCAAGAGACCCAGTACTTC. Based on the CDR3 plus reference TRBV2 and TRBJ2-5, the full variable domain is EPEVTQTPSHQVTQMGQEVILRCVPISNHLYFYWYRQILGQKVEFLVSFYNNEISEKSEIFDDQFSVERPDGSNFTLKIRSTKLEDSAMYFCARQNRSYQETQYFGPGTRLLVL.

This clonotype was counted ten times or more. This chain joins TRBV2 and TRBJ2-7, with D possibly matching TRBD1 (6 bases). Trimming shortened V by 4 bases and J by 4 bases, and 8 bases separated the two germline ends. Germline CDR1 is SNHLY and CDR2 is FYNNEI. The CDR3 runs to 12 residues. This chain's CDR3 is CASSGTEYEQYF. CDR3 in DNA: TGTGCCAGCAGTGGGACAGAGTACGAGCAGTACTTC.

This clonotype was observed a few times. V gene TRBV19 combines with J gene TRBJ2-1, with TRBD2 identical over 11 bases. The junction had 11 bases not matched to a gene; V was cut back by 11 bases and J by 5 bases. CDR1 is LNHDA and CDR2 is SQIVND in the germline V gene (reference sequence). This CDR3 is 15 amino acids long. The CDR3: CAVGASGGPDNEQFF. In DNA, the CDR3 is TGTGCCGTCGGGGCTAGCGGGGGGCCAGACAATGAGCAGTTCTTC. The full variable domain, its missing parts supplied by reference TRBV19 and TRBJ2-1, is DGGITQSPKYLFRKEGQNVTLSCEQNLNHDAMYWYRQDPGQGLRLIYYSQIVNDFQKGDIAEGYSVSREKKESFPLTVTSAQKNPTAFYLCAVGASGGPDNEQFFGPGTRLTVL.

The sample holds a few counts of this clonotype. The chain couples TRBV4-3 to TRBJ2-4; TRBD2 matches 8 bases. CDR1 LGHNA and CDR2 YSLEER come from the germline V gene. CDR3 length: 16 residues. The ends lost 0 bases at V and 8 bases at J; junction bases unmatched: 9. CDR3 in amino acids: CASSQDFSGASDIQYF. CDR3 sequence (DNA): TGCGCCAGCAGCCAAGATTTTAGCGGGGCGTCGGACATTCAGTACTTC.

CDR3 sequence reads: CASTAGQGSGELFF. The CDR3 nucleotides are TGCGCCAGTACCGCTGGGCAGGGGTCCGGGGAGCTGTTTTTT. The V and J genes are TRBV10-1 and TRBJ2-2; D is perhaps TRBD1 (6 bases). This CDR3 spans 14 amino acids. Germline V gives CDR1 WNHNN, CDR2 SYGVQD (reference sequence). With 9 bases removed from V and 6 bases from J, the gap between germline ends came to 17 bases.

This clonotype was seen only a few times. The chain recombines TRBV2 with TRBJ1-1; D not certain. The V gene's germline CDR1 is SNHLY and CDR2 FYNNEI. The CDR3 has 15 amino acids. V lost 6 bases and J lost 0, with 14 bases in between. This CDR3 is CASRAGATLNTEAFF. CDR3 nucleotide sequence: TGTGCCAGCAGGGCAGGAGCAACTTTGAACACTGAAGCTTTCTTT.

In its sample, this clonotype was seen many times. The rearrangement joins TRBV2 to TRBJ2-3, with D maybe TRBD1 (5 bases). This CDR3 has 15 amino acids. The V end lost 7 bases, the J end lost 9 bases, and 23 bases lay between the germline ends. Germline CDR1 SNHLY, CDR2 FYNNEI. Here the CDR3 DNA reads TGTGCCAGCAACGAAGGGGTGACCCCTAGTTCCACGCAGTATTTT. This sequence encodes CASNEGVTPSSTQYF.

This chain joins TRBV7-8 and TRBJ2-1; D may be TRBD1 (6 bases). V lost 4 bases to trimming and J lost 2 bases, with 12 bases between them. The CDR3 has 15 amino acids. Germline CDR1 reads SGHVS; CDR2 reads FQNEAQ. The CDR3 DNA follows: TGTGCCAGCAGCTCCGGGACACAGACCTACAATGAGCAGTTCTTC. Its protein is CASSSGTQTYNEQFF.

Many counts were recorded for this clonotype. The chain joins TRBV2 to TRBJ2-2; D may be TRBD2 (6 bases). CDR3 length: 19 amino acids. Trimming took 6 bases from V and 1 from J, leaving 24 bases between them. CDR1 and CDR2 from the germline V gene are SNHLY and FYNNEI. The CDR3 loop reads CASRPIRRGSGGNTGELFF. In nucleotides, the CDR3 is TGTGCCAGCAGGCCAATTAGGCGGGGTAGCGGAGGGAACACCGGGGAGCTGTTTTTT.

As to this clonotype: One base away lies a much larger clone, so this may be a sequencing read error. The chain joins TRBV20-1 to TRBJ2-3; perhaps TRBD1 as D (5 bases). The CDR3 is 11 residues long. Trimming pared 7 bases from V and 6 bases from J, leaving 11 bases between. The germline CDR1 and CDR2 sequences are DFQATT and SNEGSKA (reference sequence). This chain's CDR3 is CSGSQGDTQYF. The CDR3 nucleotides read TGCAGTGGTAGTCAGGGTGATACGCAGTATTTT.

The chain combines TRBV7-2 with TRBJ2-1, with TRBD1 matching 10 bases. V shed 5 bases and J 0 bases; nucleotides not matched to a gene: 1. Germline lookup yields CDR1 SGHTA and CDR2 FQGNSA. This CDR3 has 15 residues. The CDR3 DNA reads as TGTGCCAGCAGCAGGACAGGGGGCTCCTACAATGAGCAGTTCTTC. As protein: CASSRTGGSYNEQFF.

The rearrangement joins TRBV5-1 to TRBJ1-4; D remains unclear. V was pared by 0 bases and J by 4 bases, with 4 bases between. The CDR3 totals 13 residues. Germline V gene lookup returns CDR1 SGHRS and CDR2 YFSETQ. CDR3: CASSLELNEKLFF. The DNA for the CDR3 is TGCGCCAGCAGCTTGGAGCTTAATGAAAAACTGTTTTTT.

The V and J genes are TRBV5-1 and TRBJ1-2; 7 bases fit TRBD1. V shed 4 bases and J 2 bases; nucleotides not matched to a gene: 11. Germline V gives CDR1 SGHRS, CDR2 YFSETQ. CDR3 length equals 16 residues. In nucleotides, the CDR3 is TGCGCCAGCAGCGCCAAAACAGGGGTCGACAACTATGGCTACACCTTC. It is translated as CASSAKTGVDNYGYTF.

This clonotype was detected only a few times. This chain uses TRBV7-9 with TRBJ2-3; the D is unclear. Germline V gene sequence: CDR1 SEHNR, CDR2 FQNEAQ (reference sequence). V lost 3 bases and J lost 6, with 10 bases in between. The CDR3 runs to 13 residues. In nucleotides, the CDR3 is TGTGCCAGCAGCTTTCAGGACGTGGATACGCAGTATTTT. Translation gives CASSFQDVDTQYF.

The rearrangement joins TRBV28 to TRBJ2-2; 11 bases align to TRBD2. The germline V gene has CDR1 MDHEN and CDR2 SYDVKM. The CDR3 loop spans 17 amino acids. Unmatched junction bases numbered 2, after V lost 1 base and J lost 1 base. CDR3 coding DNA: TGTGCCAGCAGTTTATTGCTAGCGGGAGGGAACACCGGGGAGCTGTTTTTT. The encoded protein is CASSLLLAGGNTGELFF.

There are a few counts of this clonotype. The chain employs TRBV30 and TRBJ2-5; no clear D gene. The germline gives CDR1 GTSNPN, CDR2 SVGIG (reference sequence). The V end was cut by 2 bases, the J end by 2 bases, with 9 bases between. The CDR3 length is 13 residues. Here the CDR3 DNA reads TGTGCCTGGAGTCAAAGGCTTCAAGAGACCCAGTACTTC. As protein: CAWSQRLQETQYF.